This T cell receptor beta chain stems from a study of blood T cell repertoires in COVID-19. The germline V and J ends were trimmed by 4 bases and 0 bases, with 14 bases remaining between them. CDR1 and CDR2 (germline): SGHKS, YYEKEE (reference sequence). The CDR3 contains 15 residues. Libraries were prepared by immunoSEQ multiplex PCR; TCRdb keeps only in-frame clonotypes and omits some of them. The profile shows under 45,000 clones, around 90% of them singletons. This clone was seen only once. Material: peripheral blood. The sequence came from a human donor in a cohort sampled during active COVID-19. V gene TRBV5-5 combines with J gene TRBJ2-7; a weak D match, TRBD1 (6 bases). CDR3 DNA sequence: TGTGCCAGCAGCCCTATGGCACAGGGCTCCTACGAGCAGTACTTC. This translates into CASSPMAQGSYEQYF.